This T cell receptor (beta chain) derives from a study of shared clonotypes between healthy human individuals. Study-level information: Those who served as donors were two women and a few men between the ages of 18 and 49.

Findings and caveats of the study: Sampling covered blood only; tissue repertoires likely differ.

V shed 5 bases and J shed 3 bases, with 5 bases lying between them. The CDR3 consists of 12 residues. Germline V gives CDR1 SEHNR, CDR2 FQNEAQ (reference sequence). Points on this clone: Its antigen is as yet unknown. The same CDR3 also results from other DNA sequences found in this sample.

Assay used: immunoSEQ multiplex PCR; TCRdb lists only in-frame clones, some missing. The data hold roughly 500,000 clones, with 95% to 96% observed a single time. The CD4+ fraction was divided into a CD45RA+ naive subset and a CD45RA-negative memory subset. The rearrangement uses TRBV7-9 and TRBJ1-3; unclear D gene. Material: naive CD4+ T cells sorted from blood. The subset is: CD45RA+ positively selected. The source is a woman aged 30 to 39 in good health. The chain's CDR3 is CASSPSGNTIYF. Written as DNA, the CDR3 is TGTGCCAGCAGCCCCAGTGGAAACACCATATATTTT.